This T cell receptor (beta chain) appears in the sequencing data of a study of cytomegalovirus exposure and HLA in healthy donors. The wider study: Early on, a data release was issued that held some 91 million unique TCRs from HLA-typed donors. Of the donors genotyped, several hundred in all, 65% to 90% fell in the Caucasian-associated ancestry cluster. Study conclusions and caveats: The likely origin of a cluster of highly shared sequence variants was a sequencing artifact. A later analysis, which compared TCR beta chains of equal frequency, found the HLA-associated ones more clonally expanded.

A remark on this clone: Its antigen is undetermined.

Primers included in the PCR were 60 Vbeta and 13 Jbeta primers. Measured with immunoSEQ multiplex PCR; TCRdb has only the in-frame clones, and not every one. The sample holds roughly 190,000 clones, around 62% seen once. The germline V gene has CDR1 SQVTM and CDR2 ANQGSEA. The CDR3 contains 10 residues. With 4 bases removed from V and 11 bases from J, the gap between germline ends came to 11 bases. The sample consisted of PBMCs. The chain uses TRBV29-1 and TRBJ1-1, with no clear D. The TCR originated in a man aged 35 to 55 in good health and CMV-seronegative. CDR3 residues: CSVVRERAFF. CDR3 DNA: TGCAGCGTTGTGAGGGAACGCGCTTTCTTT.